The 18 T cell receptor beta chains given below trace back to one sample, sequenced in a study of blood T cell repertoires in COVID-19 (TCRdb year 2020). Library preparation employed the immunoSEQ multiplex PCR assay. Held by TCRdb, this immuneACCESS table contains in-frame sequences only and omits some clones. Under half of the omission traces to an unresolved V gene where checked; the cause of the rest is unknown. A total of roughly 32,000 clones appear in this sample, approximately 91% of them only once. Around 9.6% of the sample is taken by the ten largest. Input material: peripheral blood. Receptors originate from a human donor with active COVID-19. The donor label of this sample is uncertain.

This rearrangement joins TRBV6-2 or TRBV6-3 to TRBJ2-3; 7 bases are shared with TRBD2. The germline gives CDR1 MNHEY, CDR2 SVGEGT. Trimming took 5 bases from V and 2 from J; bases not matched to a gene: 10. CDR3 length: 16 residues. CDR3 in amino acids: CASSPLRDYFTDTQYF. The CDR3 region has the DNA TGTGCCAGCAGTCCACTCCGGGACTACTTCACAGATACGCAGTATTTT.

This clone appeared a single time. The chain has TRBV5-6 and TRBJ2-5, with 8 bases that match TRBD1. This CDR3 contains 14 residues. V lost 3 bases to trimming and J lost 4 bases; unmatched junction nucleotides: 5. Germline-derived CDR1 and CDR2 are SGHDT and YYEEEE. The CDR3: CASSSDRAPETQYF. The CDR3 nucleotides read TGTGCCAGCAGCTCGGACAGGGCCCCAGAGACCCAGTACTTC. Drawing the rest from reference TRBV5-6 and TRBJ2-5, the complete variable domain is DAGVTQSPTHLIKTRGQQVTLRCSPKSGHDTVSWYQQALGQGPQFIFQYYEEEERQRGNFPDRFSGHQFPNYSSELNVNALLLGDSALYLCASSSDRAPETQYFGPGTRLLVL.

This chain links TRBV24-1 with TRBJ2-2, with TRBD1 matching 9 bases. The CDR3 loop spans 18 amino acids. V gave up 2 bases and J gave up 5 bases; unmatched junction bases: 11. The germline gives CDR1 KGHDR, CDR2 SFDVKD. The CDR3 DNA follows: TGTGCCACCAGTGATTCTCCGGGACAGGGATCTTCGACCGGGGAGCTGTTTTTT. Its translation: CATSDSPGQGSSTGELFF.

The genes are TRBV6-2 or TRBV6-3 and TRBJ2-7; 9 bases match TRBD1. Germline V gives CDR1 MNHEY, CDR2 SVGEGT. This CDR3 comprises 14 residues. V shed 0 bases, J shed 3 bases, and the junction held 0 bases outside the gene matches. The CDR3 coding sequence is TGTGCCAGCAGTTACTCGGGACAGGGCTACGAGCAGTACTTC. This gives the protein CASSYSGQGYEQYF.

V gene TRBV29-1 combines with J gene TRBJ2-7; D unresolved. CDR3 length: 12 residues. Deletions cut 1 base from V and 0 bases from J, with 4 bases between. Per the germline V gene, CDR1 is SQVTM and CDR2 is ANQGSEA. In nucleotides, the CDR3 is TGCAGCGTTGAAGGGGCCTCCTACGAGCAGTACTTC. Protein product: CSVEGASYEQYF.

In DNA, the CDR3 is TGTGCCATCAGTGCCTCAAGCGGGGGGGCCGGTACGCAGTATTTT. Amino acid sequence: CAISASSGGAGTQYF. This chain joins TRBV10-3 and TRBJ2-3; 10 nucleotides line up with TRBD2. V lost 4 bases to trimming and J lost 8 bases; unmatched junction nucleotides: 9. Germline values: CDR1 ENHRY, CDR2 SYGVKD. The CDR3 runs 15 residues.

The chain couples TRBV5-1 to TRBJ2-3; TRBD2 agrees at 11 bases. This CDR3 is 16 amino acids long. The V and J ends lost 3 bases and 5 bases, in that order; junction bases with no gene match: 8. Germline V gives CDR1 SGHRS, CDR2 YFSETQ. This CDR3 is CASSSDSGGAGDTQYF. For the CDR3, the DNA is TGCGCCAGCAGCTCAGATAGCGGGGGGGCTGGAGATACGCAGTATTTT.

The count of this clone is one. The V call is TRBV30, the J call TRBJ1-3; D might be TRBD1 (5 bases). The CDR3 length is 16 residues. Germline-derived CDR1 and CDR2 are GTSNPN and SVGIG (reference sequence). V lost 2 bases and J 0 bases, leaving 14 bases between the germline ends. DNA of the CDR3: TGTGCCTGGAGTCTGGGAGGAGGGGCCTCTGGAAACACCATATATTTT. Its protein product is CAWSLGGGASGNTIYF.

The rearrangement uses TRBV29-1 and TRBJ2-1, with no clear D. The CDR3 is 12 amino acids. Trimming left V 4 bases short and J 8 bases short, with 12 bases between. Looked up from germline, CDR1 is SQVTM and CDR2 is ANQGSEA. For the CDR3, the DNA is TGCAGCGTTGTCGAAGGAGTCGATGAGCAGTTCTTC. It translates to CSVVEGVDEQFF.

The chain employs TRBV25-1 and TRBJ1-1; 7 positions match TRBD1. The CDR3 is made up of 11 amino acids. Per germline, CDR1 MGHDK and CDR2 SYGVNS. V trimming: 9 bases; J trimming: 8 bases; junction bases outside the gene matches: 6. CDR3 sequence: CARRTGREAFF. The DNA for the CDR3 is TGTGCCAGAAGGACAGGTAGAGAAGCTTTCTTT.

This sequence joins TRBV18 and TRBJ1-6; TRBD1 is a possible D gene (5 bases). V lost 0 bases and J 6 bases, leaving 12 bases between the germline ends. The CDR3 has 16 amino acids. Looked up from germline, CDR1 is KGHSH and CDR2 is LQKENI. CDR3 sequence reads: CASSPPNLGGNSPLHF. DNA of the CDR3: TGTGCCAGCTCACCACCGAATTTGGGGGGTAATTCACCCCTCCACTTT.

The chain uses TRBV20-1 and TRBJ2-7, with 10 bases identical to TRBD2. This CDR3 region has 14 residues. The V segment lost 3 bases and the J segment 5 bases; nucleotides outside the gene matches: 7. CDR1 is DFQATT and CDR2 is SNEGSKA in the germline V gene (reference sequence). This CDR3 reads CSASSPAGGDEQYF. As DNA, the CDR3 is TGCAGTGCTAGTTCTCCAGCGGGAGGGGACGAGCAGTACTTC.

This chain joins TRBV27 and TRBJ1-6; D is undetermined. This CDR3 has 14 residues. With 2 bases removed from V and 7 bases from J, the gap between germline ends came to 9 bases. CDR1 and CDR2 (germline): MNHEY, SMNVEV (reference sequence). CDR3 protein: CASSLRQVNSPLHF. CDR3 in DNA: TGTGCCAGCAGTTTAAGGCAGGTCAATTCACCCCTCCACTTT.

The V call is TRBV19, the J call TRBJ2-2, with a tentative D call TRBD2 (5 bases). Germline CDR1 is LNHDA and CDR2 is SQIVND (reference sequence). V gave up 1 base and J gave up 6 bases, with 12 bases separating them. The CDR3 spans 15 residues. The CDR3 region is CASSIGLALSGELFF. CDR3 coding DNA: TGTGCCAGTAGTATAGGGCTAGCTCTATCCGGGGAGCTGTTTTTT.

The V and J genes are TRBV7-2 and TRBJ2-5; no reliable D call. This CDR3 comprises 12 residues. The V end lost 4 bases, the J end lost 5 bases, and 8 bases lay between the germline ends. Per the germline V gene, CDR1 is SGHTA and CDR2 is FQGNSA. This CDR3 reads CASSYAEETQYF. The CDR3 DNA reads as TGTGCCAGCAGCTACGCCGAGGAGACCCAGTACTTC.

The chain joins TRBV6-5 to TRBJ2-2; D gene uncertain. Germline V gene lookup returns CDR1 MNHEY and CDR2 SVGAGI. This CDR3 has 14 amino acids. V was clipped by 1 base and J by 4 bases, with 7 bases between them. The CDR3 spells CASSYYGGTGELFF. The CDR3 nucleotides read TGTGCCAGCAGTTACTACGGTGGCACCGGGGAGCTGTTTTTT.

A few counts support this clone. The chain uses TRBV6-4 and TRBJ2-7; TRBD1 aligns across 7 bases. Germline-derived CDR1 and CDR2 are MRHNA and SNTAGT. CDR3 length: 13 residues. The ends lost 6 bases at V and 2 bases at J; junction bases unmatched: 4. CDR3 loop: CASSPGGTYEQYF. The DNA for the CDR3 is TGTGCCAGCAGCCCAGGGGGTACCTACGAGCAGTACTTC.

The J gene is TRBJ2-5, the V gene TRBV5-5, with TRBD2 matching over 10 bases. The CDR3 covers 15 residues. Trimming at V came to 4 bases and at J to 7 bases, leaving 10 bases not matched to a gene. Germline V gene lookup returns CDR1 SGHKS and CDR2 YYEKEE (reference sequence). As DNA, the CDR3 is TGTGCCAGCAGCCTGGGTGGACTAGCGGTTGTGACCCAGTACTTC. Its translation is CASSLGGLAVVTQYF.